This TCR beta chain was identified during a study of cytomegalovirus exposure and HLA in healthy donors. Primers for the PCR totalled 60 Vbeta and 13 Jbeta. This table comes from immunoSEQ multiplex PCR, and its TCRdb copy is limited to in-frame clones, with some not included. The sample has some 180,000 clones, approximately 90% seen once. The source is a boy between 2 and 10 years old in good health and CMV-seronegative. Sequencing was performed on PBMCs.

The CDR3 nucleotides are TGTGCCAGCAGCTGGGGCGGCCTCACTGAAGCTTTCTTT. This translates into CASSWGGLTEAFF. V and J are TRBV7-8 and TRBJ1-1, with a weak D call TRBD1 (5 bases). The germline V and J ends were trimmed by 4 bases and 4 bases, with 10 bases remaining between them. Germline loops: CDR1 SGHVS, CDR2 FQNEAQ. This CDR3 region has 13 residues.